The T cell receptor beta chain described here comes from a study of beta chain features in type 1 diabetes. Study-level findings and limits: Significant though moderate, a shortening of TCRB CDR3s appeared in all four CD4+ subsets of Type 1 diabetes patients. Patients' naive, central memory and regulatory TCRB repertoires appeared more alike than those of healthy donors.

Averaging approximately 110 mL, one heparinised blood draw came from each individual donor. CD4+ naive, central memory, regulatory and stem cell-like memory cells were sorted via CD45RO/CCR7/CD25/CD127/CD95/CD27. Each of the sorted populations had a purity greater than 95%. V was pared by 4 bases and J by 5 bases, with 13 bases between. Germline CDR1 SGHTS, CDR2 YDEGEE. CDR3 length equals 13 residues. Note on this clone: Its antigen is as yet unknown.

The whole isolated RNA underwent reverse transcription, so sequencing captured expressed TCRB transcripts. TCRdb's copy holds only in-frame clones and misses some; the assay was immunoSEQ multiplex PCR. This sample carries 500,000 to 800,000 clones, around 11% of them seen once, and the ten largest clones take roughly 0.11%. Sequences were obtained from naive CD4+ T cells from blood. The receptor comes from a man aged 30-40 years with type 1 diabetes. This chain links TRBV5-8 with TRBJ2-7, with a possible D match to TRBD1 (6 bases). CDR3 protein: CASSLSQGDEQYF. The CDR3, as DNA: TGTGCCAGCAGCCTCTCACAGGGAGACGAGCAGTACTTC. Full variable domain (rest looked up from reference TRBV5-8 and TRBJ2-7): EAGVTQSPTHLIKTRGQQATLRCSPISGHTSVYWYQQALGLGLQFLLWYDEGEERNRGNFPPRFSGRQFPNYSSELNVNALELEDSALYLCASSLSQGDEQYFGPGTRLTVT.